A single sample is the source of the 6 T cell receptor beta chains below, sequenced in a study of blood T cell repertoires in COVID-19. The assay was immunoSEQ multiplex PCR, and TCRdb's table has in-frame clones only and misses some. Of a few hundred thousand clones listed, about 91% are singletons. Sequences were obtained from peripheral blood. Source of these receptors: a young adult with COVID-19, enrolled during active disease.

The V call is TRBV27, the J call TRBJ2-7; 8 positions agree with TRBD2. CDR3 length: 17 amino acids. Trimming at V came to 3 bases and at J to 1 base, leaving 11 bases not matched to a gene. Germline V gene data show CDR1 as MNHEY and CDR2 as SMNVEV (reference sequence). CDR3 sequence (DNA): TGTGCCAGCAGTTTTATAACCGGGGGGGTACCGTCCTACGAGCAGTACTTC. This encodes CASSFITGGVPSYEQYF.

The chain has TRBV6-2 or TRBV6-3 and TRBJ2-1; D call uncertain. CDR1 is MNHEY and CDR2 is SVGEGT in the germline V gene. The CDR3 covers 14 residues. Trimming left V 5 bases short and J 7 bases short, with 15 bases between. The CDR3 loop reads CASSPSSPLNEQFF. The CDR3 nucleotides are TGTGCCAGCAGTCCGAGCTCGCCCCTTAATGAGCAGTTCTTC.

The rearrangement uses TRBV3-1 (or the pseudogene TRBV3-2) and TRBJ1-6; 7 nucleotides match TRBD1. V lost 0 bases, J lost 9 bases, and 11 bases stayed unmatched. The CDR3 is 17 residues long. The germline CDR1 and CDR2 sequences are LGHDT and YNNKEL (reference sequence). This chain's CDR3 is CASSQETLTGPGSPLHF. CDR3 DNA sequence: TGTGCCAGCAGCCAAGAAACGTTGACAGGGCCGGGTTCACCCCTCCACTTT.

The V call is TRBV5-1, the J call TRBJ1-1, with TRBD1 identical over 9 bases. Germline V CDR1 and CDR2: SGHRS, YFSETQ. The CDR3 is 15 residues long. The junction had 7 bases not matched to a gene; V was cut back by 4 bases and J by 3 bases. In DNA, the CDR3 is TGCGCCAGCAGCGGGGGACAGGGACAGTACACTGAAGCTTTCTTT. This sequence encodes CASSGGQGQYTEAFF.

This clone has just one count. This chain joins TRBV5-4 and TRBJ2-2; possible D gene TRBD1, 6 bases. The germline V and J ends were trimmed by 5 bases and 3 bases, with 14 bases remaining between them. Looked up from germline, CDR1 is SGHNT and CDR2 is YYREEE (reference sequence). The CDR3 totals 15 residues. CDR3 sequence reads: CASSPTGSDTGELFF. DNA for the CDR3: TGTGCCAGCAGTCCTACAGGGAGCGACACCGGGGAGCTGTTTTTT.

In nucleotides, the CDR3 is TGTGCCAGCAGTGCCTCATCGGGACTTGACGAGCAGTACTTC. Residues: CASSASSGLDEQYF. J is TRBJ2-7 and V is TRBV28; D might be TRBD2 (6 bases). V was trimmed by 5 bases and J by 5 bases, leaving 16 bases between them. Germline V gives CDR1 MDHEN, CDR2 SYDVKM. CDR3 size: 14 residues.